Listed here are 3 T cell receptor beta chains from one sample, sequenced in a study of T-cell reconstitution after alpha-beta-depleted transplantation in children. Preparation of the TCRbeta library involved a method that used unique molecular identifiers. TCRdb re-called the PCR reads through MiXCR, storing one row per CDR3 protein. The table lists about 980,000 distinct CDR3 sequences, about 29% of them singletons, with roughly 30% in the top ten. The material sequenced was PBMCs, mostly from graft donor cells, taken 360 days after TCRalphabeta/CD19-depleted stem cell transplant. These receptors all stem from a boy less than two years old who had a stem cell transplant for SCID, so the T cells may come from the graft donor.

The chain uses TRBV5-6 and TRBJ2-1, with a tentative D call TRBD2 (5 bases). Germline values: CDR1 SGHDT, CDR2 YYEEEE. The CDR3 is 18 amino acids. Trimming took off 3 bases at V and 3 bases at J, with 22 bases between the two ends. CDR3 amino acids: CASSSSRLVASVYNEQFF. Here the CDR3 DNA reads TGTGCCAGCAGCTCCTCCAGGCTGGTAGCGTCCGTCTACAATGAGCAGTTCTTC.

The chain links TRBV28 to TRBJ1-6; D gene unclear. Germline values: CDR1 MDHEN, CDR2 SYDVKM. This CDR3 has 13 amino acids. The ends were cut back, 8 bases at V and 7 bases at J, with 12 bases in the middle. The CDR3: CASVLEYNSPLHF. The DNA of the CDR3 is TGTGCCAGCGTCCTGGAGTACAATTCACCCCTCCACTTT.

J is TRBJ2-5 and V is TRBV11-1; 7 nucleotides align to TRBD2. The CDR3 sequence is 15 residues long. Germline CDR1 and CDR2: SGHAT and FQDESV (reference sequence). The V gene end was trimmed by 3 bases and the J gene end by 2 bases; junction bases not matched to a gene: 6. DNA of the CDR3: TGTGCCAGCAGCTTTGGGAGCGGGGAACAAGAGACCCAGTACTTC. Amino acids: CASSFGSGEQETQYF.